Listed below are T cell receptor beta chains from one sample, sequenced in a study of CD8+ T cells in alopecia areata. Libraries were prepared by immunoSEQ multiplex PCR; TCRdb keeps only in-frame clonotypes and omits some of them. Of around 250,000 clones listed, roughly two thirds are singletons. The source was CD4+ T cells sorted from blood, collected at week 0. The receptors were sampled from a human donor with alopecia areata. CDR3s include the opening cysteine and the closing phenylalanine or tryptophan. A D gene is named only where the DNA matches it firmly. Expanded clones get a size class; other rows say once, few or many, or leave the size out.

CDR3aa: CASSQVAGGSQETQYF
CDR3nt: TGTGCCAGCAGCCAAGTAGCGGGGGGGTCCCAAGAGACCCAGTACTTC
j_gene: TRBJ2-5
v_gene: TRBV4-2
d_gene: TRBD2
abundance: few

CDR3aa: CASSLVYEQYF
CDR3nt: TGTGCCAGCAGCTTAGTCTACGAGCAGTACTTC
j_gene: TRBJ2-7
v_gene: TRBV7-2
d_gene: NA
abundance: once

CDR3aa: CASSLGDRADQPQHF
CDR3nt: TGCGCCAGCAGCTTGGGAGACAGGGCCGATCAGCCCCAGCATTTT
j_gene: TRBJ1-5
v_gene: TRBV5-1
d_gene: TRBD1
abundance: NA

CDR3aa: CASSRTSWSYEQYF
CDR3nt: TGTGCCAGCAGCCGCACTAGCTGGTCCTACGAGCAGTACTTC
j_gene: TRBJ2-7
v_gene: TRBV6-5
d_gene: NA
abundance: NA

CDR3aa: CASSIYLAADTQYF
CDR3nt: TGTGCCAGCAGCATATACCTTGCGGCGGATACGCAGTATTTT
j_gene: TRBJ2-3
v_gene: TRBV7-9
d_gene: NA
abundance: NA

CDR3aa: CASSNPPGTGAYSEQYF
CDR3nt: TGTGCCAGTAGTAACCCGCCGGGAACGGGGGCGTATTCCGAGCAGTACTTC
j_gene: TRBJ2-7
v_gene: TRBV19
d_gene: NA
abundance: once

CDR3aa: CASRMDRSSYNEQFF
CDR3nt: TGTGCCAGCAGGATGGACAGGTCCTCCTACAATGAGCAGTTCTTC
j_gene: TRBJ2-1
v_gene: TRBV6-5
d_gene: TRBD1
abundance: NA

CDR3aa: CSVLTGGLGYTF
CDR3nt: TGCAGCGTTCTGACAGGGGGTCTTGGCTACACCTTC
j_gene: TRBJ1-2
v_gene: TRBV29-1
d_gene: TRBD1
abundance: NA

CDR3aa: CASSLGGTFRNSPLHF
CDR3nt: TGTGCCAGCAGCTTGGGGGGGACCTTTCGGAATTCACCCCTCCACTTT
j_gene: TRBJ1-6
v_gene: TRBV5-6
d_gene: NA
abundance: NA

CDR3aa: CASSYNREDRYGYTF
CDR3nt: TGCGCCAGCAGCTATAACAGGGAGGACCGCTATGGCTACACCTTC
j_gene: TRBJ1-2
v_gene: TRBV4-1
d_gene: NA
abundance: NA

CDR3aa: CSAREGQGGSPLHF
CDR3nt: TGCAGCGCCCGAGAGGGACAGGGAGGTTCACCCCTCCACTTT
j_gene: TRBJ1-6
v_gene: TRBV29-1
d_gene: TRBD1
abundance: few

CDR3aa: CASSVEPDVNTEAFF
CDR3nt: TGTGCCAGCAGCGTAGAGCCAGACGTGAACACTGAAGCTTTCTTT
j_gene: TRBJ1-1
v_gene: TRBV9
d_gene: NA
abundance: NA

CDR3aa: CSVEECGQIIYEQYF
CDR3nt: TGCAGCGTTGAAGAGTGCGGGCAAATTATCTACGAGCAGTACTTC
j_gene: TRBJ2-7
v_gene: TRBV29-1
d_gene: NA
abundance: NA

CDR3aa: CASSLGQGFTEAFF
CDR3nt: TGTGCCAGCAGCTTGGGGCAGGGGTTCACTGAAGCTTTCTTT
j_gene: TRBJ1-1
v_gene: TRBV11-2
d_gene: NA
abundance: NA

CDR3aa: CSVPGPNNYGYTF
CDR3nt: TGCAGCGTTCCCGGACCGAACAACTATGGCTACACCTTC
j_gene: TRBJ1-2
v_gene: TRBV29-1
d_gene: NA
abundance: NA

CDR3aa: CSARGVNEQFF
CDR3nt: TGCAGTGCTAGGGGGGTTAATGAGCAGTTCTTC
j_gene: TRBJ2-1
v_gene: TRBV20-1
d_gene: NA
abundance: few

CDR3aa: CASSPGRPEGETQYF
CDR3nt: TGTGCCAGCAGCCCTGGTCGTCCCGAGGGGGAGACCCAGTACTTC
j_gene: TRBJ2-5
v_gene: TRBV5-4
d_gene: NA
abundance: NA

CDR3aa: CAISEPRGDVGETQYF
CDR3nt: TGTGCCATCAGTGAGCCACGGGGGGACGTTGGAGAGACCCAGTACTTC
j_gene: TRBJ2-5
v_gene: TRBV10-3
d_gene: TRBD2
abundance: few

CDR3aa: CASSKAGNTIYF
CDR3nt: TGTGCCTCGAGTAAGGCTGGAAACACCATATATTTT
j_gene: TRBJ1-3
v_gene: TRBV30
d_gene: NA
abundance: NA

CDR3aa: CASSLDVVGRNEQFF
CDR3nt: TGTGCCAGCAGCTTAGATGTTGTGGGGCGTAATGAGCAGTTCTTC
j_gene: TRBJ2-1
v_gene: TRBV7-2
d_gene: NA
abundance: few

CDR3aa: CAWSRVAADEQFF
CDR3nt: TGTGCCTGGAGTAGGGTAGCGGCGGATGAGCAGTTCTTC
j_gene: TRBJ2-1
v_gene: TRBV30
d_gene: NA
abundance: NA

CDR3aa: CASSPDRALRGTEAFF
CDR3nt: TGTGCCAGCAGCCCGGACAGGGCTCTGAGGGGCACTGAAGCTTTCTTT
j_gene: TRBJ1-1
v_gene: TRBV5-6
d_gene: TRBD1
abundance: NA

CDR3aa: CAWSLTEAFF
CDR3nt: TGTGCCTGGAGTCTCACTGAAGCTTTCTTT
j_gene: TRBJ1-1
v_gene: TRBV30
d_gene: NA
abundance: NA

CDR3aa: CSVGGLQENYGYTF
CDR3nt: TGCAGCGTTGGGGGATTACAGGAAAACTATGGCTACACCTTC
j_gene: TRBJ1-2
v_gene: TRBV29-1
d_gene: NA
abundance: NA

CDR3aa: CAWSWTNTGELFF
CDR3nt: TGTGCCTGGAGTTGGACGAACACCGGGGAGCTGTTTTTT
j_gene: TRBJ2-2
v_gene: TRBV30
d_gene: NA
abundance: NA

CDR3aa: CASSLASTDTQYF
CDR3nt: TGTGCCAGCAGCTTAGCTAGCACAGATACGCAGTATTTT
j_gene: TRBJ2-3
v_gene: TRBV7-9
d_gene: NA
abundance: NA

CDR3aa: CSFRQGAYEQYF
CDR3nt: TGCAGCTTTCGACAGGGTGCCTACGAGCAGTACTTC
j_gene: TRBJ2-7
v_gene: TRBV29-1
d_gene: TRBD1
abundance: NA

CDR3aa: CASSILGGNTEAFF
CDR3nt: TGTGCCAGTAGTATACTCGGGGGGAACACTGAAGCTTTCTTT
j_gene: TRBJ1-1
v_gene: TRBV19
d_gene: NA
abundance: few

CDR3aa: CASSAGQFNQPQHF
CDR3nt: TGTGCCAGTAGTGCGGGACAGTTCAATCAGCCCCAGCATTTT
j_gene: TRBJ1-5
v_gene: TRBV19
d_gene: TRBD1
abundance: NA

CDR3aa: CASSYQQLKYF
CDR3nt: TGTGCCAGCAGTTACCAACAACTAAAGTACTTC
j_gene: TRBJ2-7
v_gene: TRBV6-5
d_gene: NA
abundance: NA

CDR3aa: CASSVSGYNEQFF
CDR3nt: TGTGCCAGCAGCGTATCAGGATACAATGAGCAGTTCTTC
j_gene: TRBJ2-1
v_gene: TRBV9
d_gene: NA
abundance: NA

CDR3aa: CASSRDVSGANVLTF
CDR3nt: TGTGCCAGCAGCCGCGACGTCTCTGGGGCCAACGTCCTGACTTTC
j_gene: TRBJ2-6
v_gene: TRBV7-2
d_gene: NA
abundance: few

CDR3aa: CASSLGGEEAKNIQYF
CDR3nt: TGTGCCAGCAGCTTAGGAGGGGAGGAGGCCAAAAACATTCAGTACTTC
j_gene: TRBJ2-4
v_gene: TRBV11-2
d_gene: NA
abundance: NA

CDR3aa: CASSPRRPLPGELFF
CDR3nt: TGCGCCAGCAGCCCAAGACGGCCTCTCCCCGGGGAGCTGTTTTTT
j_gene: TRBJ2-2
v_gene: TRBV4-1
d_gene: NA
abundance: NA

CDR3aa: CASSISRGDTQYF
CDR3nt: TGTGCCAGTAGTATCTCCAGGGGGGATACGCAGTATTTT
j_gene: TRBJ2-3
v_gene: TRBV19
d_gene: TRBD1
abundance: once

CDR3aa: CSVDFGAGIGTEAFF
CDR3nt: TGCAGCGTTGATTTCGGTGCAGGGATCGGCACTGAAGCTTTCTTT
j_gene: TRBJ1-1
v_gene: TRBV29-1
d_gene: NA
abundance: NA

CDR3aa: CSVTDRSSTDTQYF
CDR3nt: TGCAGCGTTACCGACAGATCTAGCACAGATACGCAGTATTTT
j_gene: TRBJ2-3
v_gene: TRBV29-1
d_gene: NA
abundance: NA

CDR3aa: CASSRTETQYF
CDR3nt: TGTGCCAGCAGTCGAACGGAGACCCAGTACTTC
j_gene: TRBJ2-5
v_gene: TRBV6-5
d_gene: NA
abundance: few

CDR3aa: CASSLENSPLHF
CDR3nt: TGCGCCAGCAGCCTCGAGAATTCACCCCTCCACTTT
j_gene: TRBJ1-6
v_gene: TRBV4-1
d_gene: NA
abundance: NA

CDR3aa: CASSVGTGYAYEQYF
CDR3nt: TGTGCCAGCAGCGTGGGGACAGGGTACGCCTACGAGCAGTACTTC
j_gene: TRBJ2-7
v_gene: TRBV9
d_gene: TRBD1
abundance: few

CDR3aa: CASSQGQAYYEQYF
CDR3nt: TGTGCCAGCAGCCAGGGGCAGGCCTACTACGAGCAGTACTTC
j_gene: TRBJ2-7
v_gene: TRBV7-9
d_gene: NA
abundance: NA

CDR3aa: CASSLLGTTEAFF
CDR3nt: TGTGCCAGCAGCTTGCTGGGGACCACTGAAGCTTTCTTT
j_gene: TRBJ1-1
v_gene: TRBV5-6
d_gene: NA
abundance: NA

CDR3aa: CASSLDLSSYNEQFF
CDR3nt: TGTGCCAGCAGCTTGGACCTGAGCTCCTACAATGAGCAGTTCTTC
j_gene: TRBJ2-1
v_gene: TRBV5-6
d_gene: NA
abundance: NA

CDR3aa: CASSLQGGSDEQFF
CDR3nt: TGTGCCAGCAGCTTACAGGGGGGTAGCGATGAGCAGTTCTTC
j_gene: TRBJ2-1
v_gene: TRBV7-9
d_gene: NA
abundance: NA

CDR3aa: CSASREYGYTF
CDR3nt: TGCAGTGCTAGCAGGGAGTATGGCTACACCTTC
j_gene: TRBJ1-2
v_gene: TRBV20-1
d_gene: NA
abundance: NA

CDR3aa: CASIQGGGNTEAFF
CDR3nt: TGTGCCAGCATTCAGGGAGGAGGGAACACTGAAGCTTTCTTT
j_gene: TRBJ1-1
v_gene: TRBV6-5
d_gene: NA
abundance: NA

CDR3aa: CASSYRRDTAQHF
CDR3nt: TGTGCCAGCAGCTACCGCCGGGACACGGCCCAGCATTTT
j_gene: TRBJ1-5
v_gene: TRBV7-2
d_gene: NA
abundance: NA

CDR3aa: CAWSAGINSPLHF
CDR3nt: TGTGCCTGGAGTGCGGGGATTAATTCACCCCTCCACTTT
j_gene: TRBJ1-6
v_gene: TRBV30
d_gene: NA
abundance: NA

CDR3aa: CAWSYQGAEAFF
CDR3nt: TGTGCCTGGAGCTATCAGGGCGCTGAAGCTTTCTTT
j_gene: TRBJ1-1
v_gene: TRBV30
d_gene: NA
abundance: NA

CDR3aa: CASSLGGPYEQYF
CDR3nt: TGCGCCAGCAGTTTAGGGGGCCCGTACGAGCAGTACTTC
j_gene: TRBJ2-7
v_gene: TRBV5-1
d_gene: TRBD1
abundance: NA

CDR3aa: CASNHRGGTGELFF
CDR3nt: TGTGCCAGCAATCACAGGGGGGGCACCGGGGAGCTGTTTTTT
j_gene: TRBJ2-2
v_gene: TRBV6-5
d_gene: NA
abundance: few

CDR3aa: CASTRTGGWTEAFF
CDR3nt: TGTGCCAGCACCCGCACAGGGGGCTGGACTGAAGCTTTCTTT
j_gene: TRBJ1-1
v_gene: TRBV27
d_gene: TRBD1
abundance: few

CDR3aa: CASRGQGAADTQYF
CDR3nt: TGCGCCAGCCGCGGACAGGGGGCGGCAGATACGCAGTATTTT
j_gene: TRBJ2-3
v_gene: TRBV5-1
d_gene: TRBD1
abundance: NA

CDR3aa: CASSEVGVGYGYTF
CDR3nt: TGTGCCAGCAGCGAGGTCGGTGTTGGCTATGGCTACACCTTC
j_gene: TRBJ1-2
v_gene: TRBV5-6
d_gene: NA
abundance: NA

CDR3aa: CAWGLRHNEQFF
CDR3nt: TGTGCCTGGGGGCTAAGGCACAATGAGCAGTTCTTC
j_gene: TRBJ2-1
v_gene: TRBV30
d_gene: NA
abundance: NA

CDR3aa: CAIFEGRPRETQYF
CDR3nt: TGTGCCATTTTTGAAGGGCGCCCCCGGGAGACCCAGTACTTC
j_gene: TRBJ2-5
v_gene: TRBV2
d_gene: NA
abundance: NA

CDR3aa: CASSPEDSGANVLTF
CDR3nt: TGTGCCAGCTCACCTGAGGATTCTGGGGCCAACGTCCTGACTTTC
j_gene: TRBJ2-6
v_gene: TRBV18
d_gene: NA
abundance: NA

CDR3aa: CASSLRTLTDTQYF
CDR3nt: TGTGCCAGCAGCCTAAGGACACTTACAGATACGCAGTATTTT
j_gene: TRBJ2-3
v_gene: TRBV9
d_gene: NA
abundance: NA

CDR3aa: CASSVDLIQGRGYTF
CDR3nt: TGTGCCAGCAGCGTAGACTTAATACAGGGTCGAGGCTACACCTTC
j_gene: TRBJ1-2
v_gene: TRBV9
d_gene: NA
abundance: few

CDR3aa: CASDIRTQLNTEAFF
CDR3nt: TGTGCCAGCGATATTAGGACCCAGTTGAACACTGAAGCTTTCTTT
j_gene: TRBJ1-1
v_gene: TRBV7-9
d_gene: NA
abundance: NA